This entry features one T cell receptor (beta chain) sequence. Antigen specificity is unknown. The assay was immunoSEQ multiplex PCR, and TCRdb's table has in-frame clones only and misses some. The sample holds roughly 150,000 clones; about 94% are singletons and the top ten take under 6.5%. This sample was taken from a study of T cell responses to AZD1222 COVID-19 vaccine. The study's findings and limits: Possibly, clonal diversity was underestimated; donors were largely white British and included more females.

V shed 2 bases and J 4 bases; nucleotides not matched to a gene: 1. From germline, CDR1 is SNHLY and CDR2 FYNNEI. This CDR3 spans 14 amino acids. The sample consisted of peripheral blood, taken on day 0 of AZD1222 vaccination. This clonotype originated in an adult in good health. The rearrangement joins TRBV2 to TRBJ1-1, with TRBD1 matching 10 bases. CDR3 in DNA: TGTGCCAGCAGTGAAAGGACAGGGGGCACTGAAGCTTTCTTT. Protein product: CASSERTGGTEAFF.